This TCR beta chain comes out of a study of blood T cell repertoires in COVID-19 (dated by TCRdb to between 2020 and 2021). In the study overall: Samples covering the acute and convalescent phases of COVID-19 were provided by collaborators in the United States, Italy and Spain. Samples came from the ongoing ImmuneRACE study (first 160 participants) plus 1,254 subjects from 6 global collaborators. Sample metadata almost always included a de-identified subject ID, COVID-19 status, age in years and sex. Where HLA class I and class II types were available, the types were taken from metadata supplied by the sample provider, not from assay-based typing. The material from the prospective study consisted of cDNA or gDNA derived from T cells, B-cell-depleted T cells, or PBMCs. Deeply sampled blood TCRbeta repertoires from subjects exposed to, actively infected with, or recovered from COVID-19 were included in the dataset. The repertoires were released in a freely available public database meant as a resource for research on the immune response to SARS-CoV-2.

On this clone itself: Its antigen remains unidentified. No base-level quality is on record; no much larger clone is a single base apart.

What the work shows at the level of the full study, not this receptor alone: The amount of clinical and demographic metadata varied by source and participant and was provided uncurated.

TCRbeta CDR3 regions were amplified from genomic DNA using the immunoSEQ Assay, a bias-controlled multiplex PCR. From the authors' description of their analysis: Within the assay, amplification of reference gene primers was used to estimate how many nucleated cells each sample contained. Sequence reads were collapsed and filtered to measure the absolute abundance of every unique TCRbeta CDR3 rearrangement. For each sample, productive Simpson clonality was calculated as the square root of Simpson's diversity index over productive rearrangements. The clones in this table, taken by TCRdb from immuneACCESS, are in-frame only. Not every clone is retained; where verified, under half of the shortfall comes from an unresolved V gene, and the cause of the rest is unknown. The DNA was the basis for D and trimming; V, J and clone size are from that table. This sample gives roughly 180,000 clones in total; over 75% of them show up just once. The ten largest clones represent roughly 11% of the sample.

In the prospective study, participants were roughly 18 to 95 years old, resided in fewer than 25 geographic areas of the United States, and were enrolled through a virtual design. To assign participants to cohorts, the prospective study relied on clinical history that participants themselves reported in a screening survey and a study questionnaire. Recovered participants in ImmuneRACE Cohort 3 were defined by two consecutive negative NP/OP PCR tests, clearance by a healthcare professional, or resolution of symptoms. In the prospective study, whole blood, serum and a nasopharyngeal or oropharyngeal swab were collected from each participant by mobile phlebotomists. Additional blood draws and questionnaires over an approximately 2-month period could optionally be provided by prospective study participants. Before DNA extraction, blood samples from the prospective study were shipped at room temperature or frozen.

This receptor was identified in a man in his forties or fifties who had recovered from COVID-19. Sequencing was performed on PBMCs or T cells enriched from blood (not recorded which).

The bases are TGTGCCAGCAGCTTTAGGTCAAGACAGAGCACGAGCGAGCAGTACTTC. It is translated as CASSFRSRQSTSEQYF. The chain was built from TRBV7-9 and TRBJ2-7; the D gene is possibly TRBD1, with 5 bases matching. V is reduced by 3 bases and J by 6 bases, leaving a spacing of 21 bases between them. CDR1 and CDR2 (SEHNR, FQNEAQ) derive from the germline V gene (reference sequence). The CDR3 starts with the cysteine, ends with the phenylalanine, and has 16 residues. Just the 48-base CDR3 DNA is kept, in frame starting at base 1.